This TCR beta chain was recorded in a study of vaccination effects on CD4 cells after COVID-19. General study findings and limits: Late in the post-vaccination period, infection-induced and vaccine-induced clones underwent marked clonal contraction. The vaccine-induced clones of healthy vaccinees included only 1 of 255 that cross-reacted with common cold coronaviruses.

As regards this clone: The antigen is unknown.

The CDR3 runs 12 residues. The germline gives CDR1 SGHDT, CDR2 YYEEEE. Deletions cut 4 bases from V and 6 bases from J, with 11 bases between. Some clones are missing from TCRdb's copy, which holds only in-frame ones; the method was immunoSEQ multiplex PCR. The repertoire holds 72,000 or so clones, with about 67% as singletons. A 10-day culture period preceded the isolation of CD4+ T cells. Of the BNT162b2 and mRNA-1273 vaccines, participants received two doses of one or the other. In the cultures, half the medium was exchanged for IL-2 medium on days 3 and 7. The TCR comes from a human donor who received a COVID-19 vaccine. J is TRBJ2-7 and V is TRBV5-6, with a tentative D call TRBD2 (6 bases). The sample here was CD4+ T cells from PBMCs cultured without peptide, taken after COVID-19 vaccination. CDR3 loop: CASSRQGGEQYV. The CDR3, as DNA: TGTGCCAGCAGCCGTCAGGGAGGCGAGCAGTACGTC.